This T cell receptor (beta chain) was captured by sequencing in a study of technical replicates of blood from a handful of donors. Sequencing used immunoSEQ multiplex PCR; TCRdb keeps in-frame clones, though not all of them. The sample carries roughly 93,000 clones, roughly 96% recorded once. What was sequenced was T cells isolated from PBMCs. This receptor was identified in a human donor in good health.

This CDR3 is CASSMGAGGIFEQYF. CDR3 bases: TGTGCCAGTAGTATGGGGGCAGGGGGCATCTTCGAGCAGTACTTC. The chain employs TRBV19 and TRBJ2-7; 8 bases are shared with TRBD1. Germline lookup yields CDR1 LNHDA and CDR2 SQIVND (reference sequence). The CDR3 runs to 15 residues. J lost 6 bases, V lost 3 bases, and 10 bases had no gene match. Using reference TRBV19 and TRBJ2-7 for the parts outside the CDR3, the full variable domain is DGGITQSPKYLFRKEGQNVTLSCEQNLNHDAMYWYRQDPGQGLRLIYYSQIVNDFQKGDIAEGYSVSREKKESFPLTVTSAQKNPTAFYLCASSMGAGGIFEQYFGPGTRLTVT.